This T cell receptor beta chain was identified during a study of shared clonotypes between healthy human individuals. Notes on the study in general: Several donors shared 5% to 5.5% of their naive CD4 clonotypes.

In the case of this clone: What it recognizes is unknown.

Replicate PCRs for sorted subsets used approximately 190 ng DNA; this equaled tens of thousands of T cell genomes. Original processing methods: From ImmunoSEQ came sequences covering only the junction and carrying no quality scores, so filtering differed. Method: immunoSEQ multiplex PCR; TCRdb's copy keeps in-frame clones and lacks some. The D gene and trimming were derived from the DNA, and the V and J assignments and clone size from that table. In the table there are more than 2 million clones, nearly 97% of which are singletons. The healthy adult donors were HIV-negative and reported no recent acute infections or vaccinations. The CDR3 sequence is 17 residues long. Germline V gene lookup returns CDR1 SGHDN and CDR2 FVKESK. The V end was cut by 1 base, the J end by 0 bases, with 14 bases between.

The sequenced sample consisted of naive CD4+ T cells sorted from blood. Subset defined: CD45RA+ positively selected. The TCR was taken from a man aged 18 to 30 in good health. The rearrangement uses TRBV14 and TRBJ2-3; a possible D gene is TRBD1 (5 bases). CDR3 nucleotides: TGTGCCAGCAGCCAAGCTCTGATCAGGGTGAGCACAGATACGCAGTATTTT. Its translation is CASSQALIRVSTDTQYF.